This TCR beta chain came from a study of T cell therapy product for transplant patients (dated 2019 in TCRdb). For the wider study: The wider healthy donor group was composed of approximately 20 individuals (10 male and 9 female) aged roughly 24 to 81 years in Berlin, Germany. The expansion media were supplemented either with IL-7 and IL-15 at roughly 9.4 ng/ml or, alternatively, with IL-2 at about 50 U/ml. To assess clonal composition, the TCRbeta repertoires of CMV-specific T-cell products grown with and without rapamycin from the same donors were compared. The study developed a next-generation autologous adoptive antiviral T-cell product for immunosuppressed solid organ transplant patients, using CMV as the model virus. The TCRbeta repertoire analysis of rapamycin-treated and untreated products included n = 3 healthy donors. Broader findings and caveats from the paper: Many clones were shared between paired products from the same donor, whereas no overlap was observed between repertoires from different donors. Compared with untreated products, rapamycin-treated products had a more diverse, less clonal TCRbeta repertoire and more distinct clones. According to the authors' suggestion, the increased clonal diversity in Rapa-TCPs may reflect the survival of low-frequency clones and the preferential expansion of central memory T cells. In untreated products the top 10 clones covered roughly 90% of the repertoire, compared with approximately 64% in rapamycin-treated products.

Details on this clone: Its cognate antigen has yet to be identified. No much larger clonotype is one base removed from it; base qualities were not supplied.

This sample label expresses: CMVpp65/IE-1-reactive T cells enriched by IFNgamma capture and expanded in vitro. PBMCs were stimulated for around six hours with overlapping CMV pp65 and IE-1 peptide pools, each at approximately 0.49 ug/ml. IFNgamma-producing CMV-stimulated cells were positively selected with the IFNgamma Secretion Assay-Cell Enrichment and Detection Kit (Miltenyi Biotec). For around three weeks, enriched IFNgamma+ cells were cultured with irradiated autologous feeders along with either IL-7/IL-15 or IL-2. To get enough cells for the different cell sorting steps, buffy coats were taken from 3 of the 19 healthy donors. Biocoll density gradient centrifugation was the method used to isolate peripheral blood mononuclear cells. Buffy coats from healthy donors were obtained from DRK. Per the germline V gene, MNHNS is the CDR1 and SASEGT is the CDR2. The germline V end is reduced by 4 bases and the J end by 0 bases; junction bases left unmatched: 14. The CDR3 measures 20 amino acids from cysteine to phenylalanine. Only the CDR3 portion is preserved as DNA: 60 bases, with reading frame beginning at the first base.

After genomic DNA was extracted with an AllPrep DNA/RNA Kit, the TCRbeta CDR3 regions were amplified using the immunoSEQ hsTCRb Kit. Per the source publication's procedure: Productive rearrangements were in-frame CDR3 nucleotide sequences without stop codons, analyzed in immunoSEQ Analyzer 3.0. Sample overlap was measured using the Morisita index, while clonality was calculated from productive entropy normalized to the number of productive rearrangements. Here the immuneACCESS table is served through TCRdb, limited to in-frame sequences with V and J called. Missing clones are a known gap in these copies; in checked studies unresolved V genes cover under half, and the rest lacks a known reason. From that table come the V and J calls and clone size; the DNA was used to work out D and trimming. The sample has just over 850 clones on record, around 40% of them singletons. The top ten clonotypes cover over 20% of the sample.

The V and J genes are TRBV6-1 and TRBJ2-6; the junction holds 8 bases that match TRBD1. The sequencing sample was made of a sorted cell population cultured from PBMCs. This sequence originates from an adult in good health. CDR3 region: CASSANPGTGSVSGANVLTF. Read as DNA, the sequence is TGTGCCAGCAGTGCGAACCCCGGGACAGGCTCCGTCTCTGGGGCCAACGTCCTGACTTTC.